What follows are 25 T cell receptor beta chains derived from one specimen sequenced in a study of metastatic and nonmetastatic thyroid tumors. TCRdb reanalyzed the PCR reads via MiXCR. The sample consists of about 90,000 clones, approximately 9% of them appearing once. Patients had received no treatment of any kind before thyroid surgery. Sequences were obtained from blood. The receptors shown here come from a female donor with papillary thyroid cancer or a benign thyroid nodule (not recorded which). Some clones in this sample may be carry-over from other donors' samples.

This clone was counted ten times or more. The chain recombines TRBV6-1 with TRBJ1-5; the D is unclear. Germline lookup yields CDR1 MNHNS and CDR2 SASEGT. CDR3 length: 13 amino acids. Trimming cost V 5 bases and J 0 bases, with 5 bases left between them. The CDR3 loop reads CASSSNSNQPQHF. CDR3 coding DNA: TGTGCCAGCAGTTCAAATAGCAATCAGCCCCAGCATTTT.

The sample holds many counts of this clone. This sample also contains other DNA sequences that code for the same CDR3. The chain is built from TRBV12-3 or TRBV12-4 and TRBJ1-5; perhaps TRBD1 as D (5 bases). This CDR3 has 15 residues. Deletions cut 2 bases from V and 1 base from J, with 9 bases between. Here the CDR3 DNA reads TGTGCCAGCAGTTTATTGCCAGGGAGCAATCAGCCCCAGCATTTT. Encoded protein: CASSLLPGSNQPQHF.

This clone showed up many times. The chain joins TRBV20-1 to TRBJ2-7; TRBD1 agrees at 11 bases. The germline V gene encodes CDR1 DFQATT and CDR2 SNEGSKA (reference sequence). Unmatched junction bases numbered 2, after V lost 0 bases and J lost 4 bases. The CDR3 has 14 residues. CDR3 residues: CSAREGQGVYEQYF. CDR3 DNA: TGCAGTGCTAGAGAGGGACAGGGGGTTTACGAGCAGTACTTC.

This clone was seen many times. The sample holds other DNA sequences that translate to the same CDR3. This chain connects TRBV6-1 to TRBJ2-1; 7 bases fit TRBD2. After removal of 7 bases from V and 1 base from J, the junction contained 7 bases not matched to a gene. Per the germline V gene, CDR1 is MNHNS and CDR2 is SASEGT. CDR3 length equals 15 residues. In DNA, the CDR3 is TGTGCCAGCACCAACGGGGGAGGGTCCTACAATGAGCAGTTCTTC. It is translated as CASTNGGGSYNEQFF.

This chain links TRBV6-4 with TRBJ2-3; tentatively, D is TRBD2 (7 bases). The V end was cut by 4 bases, the J end by 3 bases, with 29 bases between. The germline V gene has CDR1 MRHNA and CDR2 SNTAGT. The CDR3 length is 20 residues. CDR3 amino acids: CASSVYGMKWAGADTDTQYF. In DNA form, the CDR3 reads TGTGCCAGCAGTGTCTACGGTATGAAGTGGGCGGGGGCAGATACAGATACGCAGTATTTT.

The table lists this clone with many counts. This sample also contains other DNA sequences that code for the same CDR3. The V call is TRBV5-5, the J call TRBJ1-4, with D maybe TRBD1 (6 bases). Germline loops: CDR1 SGHKS, CDR2 YYEKEE (reference sequence). This CDR3 contains 15 residues. V lost 4 bases to trimming and J lost 7 bases, with 17 bases between them. In nucleotides, the CDR3 is TGTGCCAGCAGCACCCCACAGGGCGTGGGTGAAAAACTGTTTTTT. This gives the protein CASSTPQGVGEKLFF.

This clone was recorded at least ten times. The rearrangement joins TRBV5-1 to TRBJ1-4; D is undetermined. Germline CDR1 reads SGHRS; CDR2 reads YFSETQ. The CDR3 sequence is 14 residues long. With 5 bases removed from V and 0 bases from J, the gap between germline ends came to 8 bases. The CDR3 region has the DNA TGCGCCAGCAGGTCGGACTCAACTAATGAAAAACTGTTTTTT. Its translation: CASRSDSTNEKLFF.

This clone has ten or more counts. This rearrangement joins TRBV9 to TRBJ2-7; D remains unclear. Germline assignment: CDR1 SGDLS and CDR2 YYNGEE. This CDR3 contains 14 residues. V shed 2 bases and J shed 1 base, with 10 bases lying between them. CDR3 loop: CASSVGRTSYEQYF. For the CDR3, the DNA is TGTGCCAGCAGCGTTGGCAGGACGTCCTACGAGCAGTACTTC.

J is TRBJ2-1 and V is TRBV13; 7 bases match TRBD2. CDR1 PRHDT and CDR2 FYEKMQ come from the germline V gene (reference sequence). V shed 5 bases, J shed 2 bases, and the junction held 3 bases outside the gene matches. The CDR3 totals 14 residues. The CDR3 region has the DNA TGTGCCAGCAGCCCTAGCGGTACCTACAATGAGCAGTTCTTC. This translates into CASSPSGTYNEQFF.

On this clone itself: Lacking the conserved final phenylalanine or tryptophan, this CDR3 likely reflects a read error. This rearrangement joins TRBV6-1 to TRBJ2-7, with D possibly being TRBD2 (7 bases). This CDR3 is built from 17 residues. The germline V gene has CDR1 MNHNS and CDR2 SASEGT. V was trimmed by 5 bases and J by 0 bases, leaving 20 bases between them. The CDR3: CASSSDLGGPSSYEQYI. CDR3 sequence (DNA): TGTGCCAGCAGTAGCGACCTCGGGGGGCCGAGCTCCTACGAGCAGTACATC.

This clone was seen repeatedly, ten times or more. V is TRBV10-3 and J is TRBJ2-3; possibly TRBD1 or TRBD2 for D (5 bases each). This CDR3 contains 13 residues. CDR1 is ENHRY, CDR2 SYGVKD, per germline. CDR3 coding DNA: TGTGCAACAGGCAGGGACCGCACAGATACGCAGTATTTT. Residues: CATGRDRTDTQYF.

This clone has at least ten counts. The rearrangement uses TRBV5-5 and TRBJ2-7; possible D gene TRBD2, 5 bases. The CDR3 length is 15 residues. CDR1 is SGHKS, CDR2 YYEKEE, per germline (reference sequence). V was pared by 0 bases and J by 5 bases, with 15 bases between. CDR3 nucleotides: TGTGCCAGCAGCTTGGGGGGAGTAGCGAGGAACGAGCAGTACTTC. Amino acids: CASSLGGVARNEQYF.

In its sample, this clone was seen many times. The chain is built from TRBV20-1 and TRBJ2-1; D unresolved. CDR1 and CDR2 from the germline V gene are DFQATT and SNEGSKA (reference sequence). V lost 0 bases, J lost 0 bases, and 9 bases lay in between. CDR3 length equals 15 residues. The CDR3 nucleotides read TGCAGTGCTAGAGATGGCAGGAGCTCCTACAATGAGCAGTTCTTC. Protein sequence: CSARDGRSSYNEQFF.

This clone was seen a handful of times. A much larger clone differs by one base, so this may be a read error. This specimen includes other DNA sequences encoding the same CDR3. V is TRBV9 and J is TRBJ1-1; a possible D gene is TRBD1 (5 bases). Germline V CDR1 and CDR2: SGDLS, YYNGEE. V was trimmed by 4 bases and J by 0 bases, leaving 7 bases between them. The CDR3 has 13 residues. This CDR3 is CASSLTVNTEAFF. CDR3 DNA: TGTGCCAGCAGCCTGACAGTGAACACTGAAGCTTTCTTT.

This clone was detected ten times or more. The chain uses TRBV7-9 and TRBJ1-1, with D maybe TRBD1 (6 bases). In germline, CDR1 is SEHNR, CDR2 FQNEAQ (reference sequence). This CDR3 has 14 amino acids. Trimming stripped 6 bases from V and 6 bases from J, with 17 bases between. The CDR3 DNA reads TGTGCCAGCAGTCAGAACAGGGATGTCGCTGAAGCTTTCTTT. It yields the protein CASSQNRDVAEAFF.

A few counts support this clone. A much bigger clone sits one base away, suggesting this may be a read error. The sample holds other DNA sequences that translate to the same CDR3. CDR3 protein: CASSFGTSGGDTQYF. The DNA of the CDR3 is TGTGCCAGCAGTTTCGGGACTAGCGGGGGTGATACGCAGTATTTT. The V gene is TRBV28, the J gene TRBJ2-3; 14 nucleotides align to TRBD2. The CDR3 is 15 residues long. CDR1 and CDR2 from the germline V gene are MDHEN and SYDVKM. V trimming: 3 bases; J trimming: 6 bases; junction bases outside the gene matches: 2. Based on the CDR3 plus reference TRBV28 and TRBJ2-3, the full variable domain is DVKVTQSSRYLVKRTGEKVFLECVQDMDHENMFWYRQDPGLGLRLIYFSYDVKMKEKGDIPEGYSVSREKKERFSLILESASTNQTSMYLCASSFGTSGGDTQYFGPGTRLTVL.

This clone was observed at least ten times. The chain has TRBV11-1 and TRBJ1-6; 9 bases line up with TRBD1. The CDR3 has 16 residues. Germline CDR1 SGHAT, CDR2 FQDESV (reference sequence). V was clipped by 1 base and J by 7 bases; unmatched bases: 5. The CDR3 is CASSLVGDRANSPLHF. The CDR3 coding sequence is TGTGCCAGCAGCTTAGTTGGGGACAGGGCCAATTCACCCCTCCACTTT.

This clone appeared a few times. A clone one base away is much larger, so this may be a read error. The chain employs TRBV3-1 and TRBJ1-4; the D gene is possibly TRBD1 (6 bases). This CDR3 has 16 amino acids. CDR1 is LGHDT, CDR2 YNNKEL, per germline (reference sequence). CDR3 in amino acids: CASSLGGGATNEKPFF. In nucleotides, the CDR3 is TGTGCCAGCAGCCTAGGGGGGGGCGCAACTAATGAAAAACCGTTTTTT. Filled out from reference TRBV3-1 and TRBJ1-4, the complete variable domain reads DTAVSQTPKYLVTQMGNDKSIKCEQNLGHDTMYWYKQDSKKFLKIMFSYNNKELIINETVPNRFSPKSPDKAHLNLHINSLELGDSAVYFCASSLGGGATNEKPFFGSGTQLSVL.

Notes on this clone: This may be a read error, as it is one base from a much larger clone. The CDR3 DNA follows: TGCAGTGCCCCGGGGGTGGGCCAGGTCCTCGGGGAGCATTTCTTC. Translating it yields CSAPGVGQVLGEHFF. The chain is built from TRBV20-1 and TRBJ2-1; D is possibly TRBD2 (6 bases). This CDR3 has 15 amino acids. From germline, CDR1 is DFQATT and CDR2 SNEGSKA (reference sequence).

A word on this clone: A much more abundant neighbour one base away suggests this may be a read error. The V and J genes are TRBV20-1 and TRBJ1-1, with TRBD1 as a possible D gene (5 bases). Germline V lookup: CDR1 DFQATT, CDR2 SNEGSKA (reference sequence). The CDR3 loop spans 16 amino acids. The CDR3 DNA follows: TGCAGTGTTAGAGTTGGAGGGGCCGGAAGGGACACTGAAGCTTTCTTT. Protein: CSVRVGGAGRDTEAFF.

This chain uses TRBV6-1 with TRBJ1-3; D remains ambiguous. The CDR3 length is 15 residues. CDR1 and CDR2 from the germline V gene are MNHNS and SASEGT. Trimming left V 3 bases short and J 0 bases short, with 9 bases between. CDR3 sequence (DNA): TGTGCCAGCAGTGATTTGTTGTCCTCTGGAAACACCATATATTTT. Its protein is CASSDLLSSGNTIYF.

This clone occurred many times. The chain links TRBV6-5 to TRBJ1-1, with D unclear. Trimming removed 2 bases from V and 1 base from J, with 5 bases in between. Germline V lookup: CDR1 MNHEY, CDR2 SVGAGI. The CDR3 is 13 amino acids. DNA of the CDR3: TGTGCCAGCAGTTACCTTGGGAACACTGAAGCTTTCTTT. Its translation: CASSYLGNTEAFF.

V gene TRBV29-1 combines with J gene TRBJ2-3; 8 bases line up with TRBD2. CDR1 is SQVTM, CDR2 ANQGSEA, per germline. The CDR3 loop spans 15 amino acids. The V gene end was trimmed by 4 bases and the J gene end by 3 bases; junction bases not matched to a gene: 9. As DNA, the CDR3 is TGCAGCGTTGCCGGGGGGGCCACGAGGACAGATACGCAGTATTTT. Its protein product is CSVAGGATRTDTQYF.

This clone was counted many times. The chain recombines TRBV11-2 with TRBJ1-1; D might be TRBD1 (6 bases). The germline V gene encodes CDR1 SGHAT and CDR2 FQNNGV. The V gene lost 5 bases and the J gene lost 4 bases, with 14 bases spanning the gap. CDR3 length: 14 amino acids. Written as DNA, the CDR3 is TGTGCCAGCAGCACCGGACGGGGGCTCACTGAAGCTTTCTTT. Translated, it gives CASSTGRGLTEAFF. The variable domain in full, with the rest retrieved from reference TRBV11-2 and TRBJ1-1, is EAGVAQSPRYKIIEKRQSVAFWCNPISGHATLYWYQQILGQGPKLLIQFQNNGVVDDSQLPKDRFSAERLKGVDSTLKIQPAKLEDSAVYLCASSTGRGLTEAFFGQGTRLTVV.

This clone was counted a few times. A clone one base away is much larger, so this may be a read error. The rearrangement uses TRBV30 and TRBJ1-3; D perhaps matches TRBD1 (6 bases). V was clipped by 4 bases and J by 3 bases, with 13 bases between them. Per germline, CDR1 GTSNPN and CDR2 SVGIG (reference sequence). The CDR3 is 14 residues long. CDR3 protein: CAWTTGIDGNTIYF. DNA for the CDR3: TGTGCCTGGACAACAGGGATTGATGGAAACACCATATATTTT. Full variable domain (outside the CDR3, taken from reference TRBV30 and TRBJ1-3): SQTIHQWPATLVQPVGSPLSLECTVEGTSNPNLYWYRQAAGRGLQLLFYSVGIGQISSEVPQNLSASRPQDRQFILSSKKLLLSDSGFYLCAWTTGIDGNTIYFGEGSWLTVV.